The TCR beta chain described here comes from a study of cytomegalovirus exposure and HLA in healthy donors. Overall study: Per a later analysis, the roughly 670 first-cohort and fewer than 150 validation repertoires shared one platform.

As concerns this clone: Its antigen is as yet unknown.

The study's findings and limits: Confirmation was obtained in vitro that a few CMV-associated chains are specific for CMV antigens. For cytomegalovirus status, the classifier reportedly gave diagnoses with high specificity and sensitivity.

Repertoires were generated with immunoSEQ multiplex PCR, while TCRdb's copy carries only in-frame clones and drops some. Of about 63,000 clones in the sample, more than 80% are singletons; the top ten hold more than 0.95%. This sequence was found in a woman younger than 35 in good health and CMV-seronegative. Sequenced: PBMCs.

CDR3 region: CASSLRGGSSYNEQFF. DNA of the CDR3: TGTGCCAGTAGTTTACGCGGGGGGAGCTCCTACAATGAGCAGTTCTTC. The V gene is TRBV19, the J gene TRBJ2-1; 8 nucleotides align to TRBD2. The germline CDR1 and CDR2 sequences are LNHDA and SQIVND (reference sequence). The length of the CDR3 is 16 residues. After removal of 5 bases from V and 0 bases from J, the junction contained 6 bases not matched to a gene. Complete variable domain (other parts from reference TRBV19 and TRBJ2-1): DGGITQSPKYLFRKEGQNVTLSCEQNLNHDAMYWYRQDPGQGLRLIYYSQIVNDFQKGDIAEGYSVSREKKESFPLTVTSAQKNPTAFYLCASSLRGGSSYNEQFFGPGTRLTVL.